This TCR beta chain appears in the sequencing data of a study of long-term antiretroviral therapy in people with HIV. Findings and caveats of the study: Dominant in the repertoire at all time points were clones expanded before ART.

In the case of this clone: Antigen specificity is unknown.

The length of the CDR3 is 12 residues. Trimming cost V 8 bases and J 10 bases, with 15 bases left between them. The V gene's germline CDR1 is MNHEY and CDR2 SMNVEV (reference sequence). The authors ran the immunoSEQ assay, v3.0, at survey level. The assay was immunoSEQ multiplex PCR, and TCRdb's table has in-frame clones only and misses some. The table has around 30,000 clones, 70% to 90% seen once. Per individual, the PBMC samples numbered at least one pre-ART and at least two post-ART. The clonotype originates from a woman aged 18 to 35 with HIV. This material consisted of unsorted PBMCs, taken 0.5 years after starting antiretroviral therapy. The chain uses TRBV27 and TRBJ2-1; no clear D gene. The CDR3 reads CASRPTIGEQFF. The CDR3 nucleotides read TGTGCCAGCCGCCCGACGATCGGGGAGCAGTTCTTC.